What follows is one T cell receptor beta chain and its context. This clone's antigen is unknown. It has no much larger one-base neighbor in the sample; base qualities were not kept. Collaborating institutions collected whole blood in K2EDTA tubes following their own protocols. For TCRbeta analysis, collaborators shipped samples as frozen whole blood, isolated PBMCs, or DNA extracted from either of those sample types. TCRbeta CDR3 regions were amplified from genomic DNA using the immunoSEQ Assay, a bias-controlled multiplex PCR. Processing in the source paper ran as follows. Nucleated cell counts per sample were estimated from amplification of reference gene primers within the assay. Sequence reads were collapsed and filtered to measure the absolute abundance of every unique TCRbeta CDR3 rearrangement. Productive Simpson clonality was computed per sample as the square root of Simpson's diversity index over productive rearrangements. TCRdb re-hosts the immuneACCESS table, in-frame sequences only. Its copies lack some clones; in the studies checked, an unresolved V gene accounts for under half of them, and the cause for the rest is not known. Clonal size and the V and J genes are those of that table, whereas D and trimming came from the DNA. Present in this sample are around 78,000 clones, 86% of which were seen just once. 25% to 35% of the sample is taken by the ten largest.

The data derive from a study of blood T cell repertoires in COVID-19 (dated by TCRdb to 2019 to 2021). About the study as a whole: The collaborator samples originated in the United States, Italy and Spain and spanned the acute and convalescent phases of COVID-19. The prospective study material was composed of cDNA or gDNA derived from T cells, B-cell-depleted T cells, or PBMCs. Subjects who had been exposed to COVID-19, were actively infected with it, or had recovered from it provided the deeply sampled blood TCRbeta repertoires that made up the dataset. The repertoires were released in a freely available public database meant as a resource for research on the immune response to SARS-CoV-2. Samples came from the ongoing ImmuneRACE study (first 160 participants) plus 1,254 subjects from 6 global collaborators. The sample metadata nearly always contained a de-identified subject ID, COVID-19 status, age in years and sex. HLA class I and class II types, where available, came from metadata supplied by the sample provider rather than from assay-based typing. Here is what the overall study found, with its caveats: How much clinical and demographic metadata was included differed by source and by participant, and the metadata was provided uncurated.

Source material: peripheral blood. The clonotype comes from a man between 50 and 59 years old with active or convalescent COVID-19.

The nucleotide sequence reads TGCGCCAGCAGCCAGGAACAGGGGTTAGCGGCTACCGGGGAGCTGTTTTTT. It codes for CASSQEQGLAATGELFF. The sequence joins TRBV4-3 to TRBJ2-2; TRBD1 is possibly the D segment (7 matching bases). Including the terminal cysteine and phenylalanine, the CDR3 comprises 17 residues. Of the read, only the CDR3 DNA is kept; its 51 bases are in frame from base 1. V sheds 3 bases and J sheds 5 bases, leaving 19 bases between their ends. CDR1 LGHNA and CDR2 YSLEER were looked up in the germline V gene.